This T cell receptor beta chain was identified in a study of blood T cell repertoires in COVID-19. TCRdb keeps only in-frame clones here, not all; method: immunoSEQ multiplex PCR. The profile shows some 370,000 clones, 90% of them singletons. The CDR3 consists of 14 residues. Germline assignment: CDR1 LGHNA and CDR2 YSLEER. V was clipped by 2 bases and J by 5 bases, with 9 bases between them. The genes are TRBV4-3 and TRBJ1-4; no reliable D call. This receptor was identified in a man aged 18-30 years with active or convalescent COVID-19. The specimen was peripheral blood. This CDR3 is CASSQFVLNEKLFF. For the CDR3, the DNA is TGCGCCAGCAGCCAATTCGTCCTCAATGAAAAACTGTTTTTT.